This T cell receptor beta chain was recorded in a study of cytomegalovirus exposure and HLA in healthy donors. Study-wide points: Reports indicated that the classifier achieved high specificity and sensitivity in diagnosing cytomegalovirus status. Listed as cytomegalovirus-associated were more than 150 TCR beta chains.

This clone came up a few times. Its target is not known. Primers: 60 Vbeta forward and 13 Jbeta reverse. In the original analysis: In a later analysis, some 11 million of 65 million to 80 million unique beta chains occurred in at least two donors. Profiled with immunoSEQ multiplex PCR; TCRdb holds only in-frame clones, not every one. D and trimming were read from the DNA, whereas the V and J calls and clone size are those reported in that table. The table lists around 130,000 clones, 80% of them singletons. With 1 base removed from V and 1 base from J, the gap between germline ends came to 11 bases. Germline V lookup: CDR1 SGHTA, CDR2 FQGNSA. The CDR3 loop spans 15 amino acids.

The sample was PBMCs. The chain uses TRBV7-2 and TRBJ2-7, with a tentative D call TRBD1 (6 bases). The clonotype comes from a man between 35 and 55 years old in good health and CMV-seronegative. CDR3 sequence: CASSLVGQGSYEQYF. CDR3 bases: TGTGCCAGCAGCTTAGTAGGGCAGGGGTCCTACGAGCAGTACTTC.